The rows below give T cell receptor beta chains drawn from one sample of a study of T cell changes during pregnancy in multiple sclerosis. Sequencing used immunoSEQ multiplex PCR; TCRdb keeps in-frame clones, though not all of them. The sample shows around 65,000 clones, roughly 89% of them seen only once. The specimen was peripheral blood, collected in the third trimester of pregnancy. Every receptor here comes from a female donor in good health, enrolled as a control in a pregnancy study. Each CDR3 is given with its conserved first and last residue. D genes are given only for firm matches. A row's size may be missing; if present it is once, few, many or a size class.

v_gene	d_gene	j_gene	abundance	CDR3aa	CDR3nt
TRBV6-6	TRBD1	TRBJ1-2	NA	CAAQGANSPYGYTF	TGTGCCGCCCAGGGGGCCAACTCACCCTATGGCTACACCTTC
TRBV6-6	NA	TRBJ2-6	once	CASSSGTTGANVLTF	TGTGCCAGCAGCTCCGGGACAACAGGGGCCAACGTCCTGACTTTC
TRBV25-1	TRBD1	TRBJ2-1	NA	CASSAAGQGANEQFF	TGTGCCAGCAGTGCCGCGGGACAGGGGGCTAATGAGCAGTTCTTC
TRBV9	NA	TRBJ2-7	NA	CASGGAPAEQYF	TGTGCCAGCGGCGGGGCCCCCGCCGAGCAGTACTTC
TRBV19	NA	TRBJ2-2	NA	CASRRKSGLTNTGELFF	TGTGCCAGTAGAAGAAAATCGGGACTGACGAACACCGGGGAGCTGTTTTTT
TRBV25-1	NA	TRBJ2-3	once	CASRGHTSTDTQYF	TGTGCCAGCAGGGGACACACTAGCACAGATACGCAGTATTTT
TRBV28	NA	TRBJ1-5	few	CASVDSRYQPQHF	TGTGCCAGTGTAGATAGTCGGTATCAGCCCCAGCATTTT
TRBV5-1	NA	TRBJ1-2	once	CASSLEGVSYGYTF	TGCGCCAGCAGCTTGGAGGGGGTTTCCTATGGCTACACCTTC
TRBV9	NA	TRBJ2-3	few	CASSPQSDTQYF	TGTGCCAGCAGCCCCCAGTCGGATACGCAGTATTTT
TRBV5-1	TRBD1	TRBJ2-7	NA	CASSLGDSRDEQYF	TGCGCCAGCAGCTTAGGGGACAGTCGTGACGAGCAGTACTTC
TRBV11-2	TRBD1	TRBJ2-2	NA	CASSLTAGTGSGELFF	TGTGCCAGCAGCTTAACCGCCGGGACAGGGTCCGGGGAGCTGTTTTTT
TRBV2	TRBD1	TRBJ1-5	NA	CASMEGTGGGNQPQHF	TGTGCCAGCATGGAGGGGACAGGTGGGGGCAATCAGCCCCAGCATTTT
TRBV15	NA	TRBJ1-2	NA	CATSRVGAQGRGYTF	TGTGCCACCAGCAGAGTGGGCGCGCAGGGTCGAGGCTACACCTTC
TRBV13	NA	TRBJ1-1	few	CASSSYRATEAFF	TGTGCCAGCAGCTCCTACAGGGCCACTGAAGCTTTCTTT
TRBV6-1	TRBD2	TRBJ2-3	NA	CASLSGGHTDTQYF	TGTGCCAGCCTTAGCGGGGGCCACACAGATACGCAGTATTTT
TRBV9	NA	TRBJ1-6	NA	CASSVGSGGDSPLHF	TGTGCCAGCAGCGTAGGGTCGGGGGGGGATTCACCCCTCCACTTT
TRBV7-2	TRBD2	TRBJ2-7	NA	CASSLVFGGGPYEQYF	TGTGCCAGCAGCTTAGTATTCGGGGGGGGACCCTACGAGCAGTACTTC
TRBV6-1	NA	TRBJ1-2	NA	CASSEVNSFYTF	TGTGCCAGCAGTGAAGTGAACAGCTTCTACACCTTC
TRBV19	TRBD1	TRBJ2-7	NA	CASTRGPRERPIEQYF	TGTGCCAGTACTAGGGGGCCCAGGGAGAGACCTATCGAGCAGTACTTC
TRBV4-2	TRBD1	TRBJ2-5	NA	CASSQRTGDQETQYF	TGTGCCAGCAGCCAGAGAACAGGGGACCAAGAGACCCAGTACTTC
TRBV6-5	TRBD1	TRBJ2-2	NA	CASSYSTGGNGELFF	TGTGCCAGCAGTTACTCGACAGGGGGCAACGGGGAGCTGTTTTTT
TRBV19	NA	TRBJ1-2	NA	CASSGTSPVQASTRQYGYTF	TGTGCCAGTAGTGGAACGTCTCCCGTACAGGCCTCGACAAGACAGTATGGCTACACCTTC
TRBV19	NA	TRBJ1-5	NA	CASSMGRYSPHQPQHF	TGTGCCAGTAGTATGGGGCGATACTCCCCACATCAGCCCCAGCATTTT
TRBV27	NA	TRBJ2-1	once	CASKGGAQGHEQFF	TGTGCCAGCAAAGGGGGGGCCCAGGGTCATGAGCAGTTCTTC
TRBV14	NA	TRBJ2-7	NA	CASSTGITGWEQYF	TGTGCCAGCAGCACGGGGATAACGGGATGGGAGCAGTACTTC
TRBV10-3	TRBD1	TRBJ2-7	NA	CAISRDPGGVEQYF	TGTGCCATCAGTCGGGACCCAGGGGGCGTCGAGCAGTACTTC
TRBV6-1	NA	TRBJ2-7	NA	CASSPGTLAGEQYF	TGTGCCAGCAGCCCTGGGACTTTAGCCGGAGAGCAGTACTTC
TRBV10-1	TRBD1	TRBJ1-1	once	CASSSPGQGWNTEAFF	TGCGCCAGCAGCTCCCCGGGACAGGGGTGGAACACTGAAGCTTTCTTT
TRBV11-2	TRBD2	TRBJ2-7	once	CASSLARELAYEQYF	TGTGCCAGCAGCCTGGCGCGGGAGTTAGCCTACGAGCAGTACTTC
TRBV7-2	NA	TRBJ2-1	NA	CASSGFEVSNEQFF	TGTGCCAGCAGCGGATTCGAAGTTAGCAACGAGCAGTTCTTC
TRBV7-9	TRBD1	TRBJ1-4	NA	CASSGRQGTNEKLFF	TGTGCCAGCAGCGGGAGACAGGGAACTAATGAAAAACTGTTTTTT
TRBV6-6	TRBD2	TRBJ2-5	NA	CASSPAGAGAETQYF	TGTGCCAGCAGCCCGGCCGGAGCGGGGGCAGAGACCCAGTACTTC
TRBV30	TRBD1	TRBJ1-2	NA	CAWGTVGVWYGYTF	TGTGCCTGGGGGACAGTCGGAGTTTGGTATGGCTACACCTTC
TRBV7-9	TRBD2	TRBJ2-3	NA	CASSLGTSGTDTQYF	TGTGCCAGCAGCCTTGGGACTAGCGGCACAGATACGCAGTATTTT
TRBV7-2	NA	TRBJ1-5	NA	CASSPEGAGYYQPQHF	TGTGCCAGCAGCCCGGAAGGGGCAGGGTATTACCAGCCCCAGCATTTT
TRBV6-6	NA	TRBJ1-1	NA	CASSYRSGKNTEAFF	TGTGCCAGCAGTTACCGGTCAGGAAAGAACACTGAAGCTTTCTTT
TRBV6-1	TRBD1	TRBJ2-7	NA	CASSERTGAAAYEQYF	TGTGCCAGCAGTGAACGCACAGGGGCCGCGGCCTACGAGCAGTACTTC
TRBV4-2	NA	TRBJ2-7	NA	CASSQERDEQYF	TGTGCCAGCAGCCAAGAGAGGGACGAGCAGTACTTC
TRBV7-9	NA	TRBJ1-3	NA	CASSLVGGTFGNTIYF	TGTGCCAGCAGCTTAGTCGGCGGAACCTTCGGAAACACCATATATTTT
TRBV5-1	NA	TRBJ1-1	once	CASSAEGNTEAFF	TGCGCCAGCAGCGCCGAGGGGAACACTGAAGCTTTCTTT
TRBV30	NA	TRBJ1-2	few	CAWSPNDGYTF	TGTGCCTGGAGTCCTAACGATGGCTACACCTTC
TRBV7-2	NA	TRBJ1-5	NA	CASSRQESQPQHF	TGTGCCAGCAGCCGTCAGGAAAGTCAGCCCCAGCATTTT
TRBV28	NA	TRBJ2-1	once	CASSSGARGNEQFF	TGTGCCAGCAGTTCAGGGGCTAGAGGCAATGAGCAGTTCTTC
TRBV28	NA	TRBJ1-2	NA	CASMFPEGSPANGYTF	TGTGCCAGCATGTTTCCGGAGGGTTCCCCGGCTAACGGCTACACCTTC